These 8 T cell receptor beta chains came from one sample sequenced in a study of beta chain features in type 1 diabetes. Study-level results: When Type 1 diabetes patients were examined, their TCRB CDR3s proved moderately but significantly shorter in all four CD4+ subsets.

Expressed TCRB transcripts were sequenced because the entire RNA isolate underwent reverse transcription. Sequencing used immunoSEQ multiplex PCR; TCRdb keeps in-frame clones, though not all of them. The sample has hundreds of thousands of clones, roughly an eighth seen once; the top ten hold 0.022%. These receptors have no known antigen. Material: naive CD4+ T cells from blood. The source is a man aged 18 to 29 with type 1 diabetes.

This clone was seen only a few times. J is TRBJ2-1 and V is TRBV28; tentative D call: TRBD2 (5 bases). Germline-derived CDR1 and CDR2 are MDHEN and SYDVKM. Trimming shortened V by 5 bases and J by 15 bases, and 14 bases separated the two germline ends. The CDR3 covers 11 residues. CDR3 in amino acids: CASSTPEVRFF. The CDR3 nucleotides read TGTGCCAGCAGTACCCCGGAGGTTCGGTTCTTC.

The chain combines TRBV30 with TRBJ1-1; no definite D call. Germline V lookup: CDR1 GTSNPN, CDR2 SVGIG (reference sequence). The length of the CDR3 is 14 residues. V was shortened by 0 bases and J by 0 bases, with 8 bases between the two germline ends. CDR3 DNA sequence: TGTGCCTGGAGTGTAAACAGAATGAACACTGAAGCTTTCTTT. Its protein product is CAWSVNRMNTEAFF.

A remark on this clone: Other DNA sequences of this sample code for an identical CDR3. The genes are TRBV5-1 and TRBJ2-1, with 10 bases lining up with TRBD2. The germline V gene encodes CDR1 SGHRS and CDR2 YFSETQ. The V segment lost 4 bases and the J segment 1 base; nucleotides outside the gene matches: 5. This CDR3 spans 16 amino acids. The CDR3 protein is CASSLSSGGSYNEQFF. In DNA, the CDR3 is TGCGCCAGCAGCCTCTCTAGCGGGGGTTCCTACAATGAGCAGTTCTTC. The full variable domain, its missing parts supplied by reference TRBV5-1 and TRBJ2-1, is KAGVTQTPRYLIKTRGQQVTLSCSPISGHRSVSWYQQTPGQGLQFLFEYFSETQRNKGNFPGRFSGRQFSNSRSEMNVSTLELGDSALYLCASSLSSGGSYNEQFFGPGTRLTVL.

This clone was detected only a few times. J is TRBJ2-3 and V is TRBV7-2; 8 bases align to TRBD2. This CDR3 spans 16 amino acids. CDR1 is SGHTA, CDR2 FQGNSA, per germline. V was clipped by 5 bases and J by 5 bases; unmatched bases: 12. CDR3 region: CASSILAAGLGDTQYF. As DNA, the CDR3 is TGTGCCAGCAGCATACTAGCGGCCGGGCTAGGAGATACGCAGTATTTT.

The gene calls are TRBV4-2 and TRBJ2-6; D possibly corresponds to TRBD1 (5 bases). Germline CDR1 is LGHNA and CDR2 is YNFKEQ. The CDR3 is made up of 18 amino acids. V lost 0 bases to trimming and J lost 2 bases, with 14 bases between them. CDR3: CASSQDQQGAAGANVLTF. As DNA, the CDR3 is TGTGCCAGCAGCCAAGATCAGCAAGGGGCAGCTGGGGCCAACGTCCTGACTTTC.

This clone was observed once. The chain couples TRBV5-6 to TRBJ1-5, with unresolved D. Trimming took 2 bases from V and 0 from J, leaving 6 bases between them. The CDR3 is 14 amino acids. Germline V gives CDR1 SGHDT, CDR2 YYEEEE. In DNA form, the CDR3 reads TGTGCCAGCAGCTTATCGGGTAGCAATCAGCCCCAGCATTTT. Amino acid sequence: CASSLSGSNQPQHF.

This clone was detected only a few times. The chain is built from TRBV15 and TRBJ2-1; the D gene is possibly TRBD2 (5 bases). Trimming left V 2 bases short and J 5 bases short, with 13 bases between. From germline, CDR1 is LNHNV and CDR2 YYDKDF (reference sequence). The CDR3 covers 15 residues. CDR3 nucleotide sequence: TGTGCCACCAGCAGAATTCTACTAGGTCACAATGAGCAGTTCTTC. It is translated as CATSRILLGHNEQFF. Full variable domain (remainder filled in from reference TRBV15 and TRBJ2-1): DAMVIQNPRYQVTQFGKPVTLSCSQTLNHNVMYWYQQKSSQAPKLLFHYYDKDFNNEADTPDNFQSRRPNTSFCFLDIRSPGLGDTAMYLCATSRILLGHNEQFFGPGTRLTVL.

The chain's CDR3 is CASRPWGRDTDTQYF. CDR3 nucleotide sequence: TGTGCCAGCAGGCCGTGGGGCCGGGACACAGATACGCAGTATTTT. This sequence joins TRBV6-5 and TRBJ2-3, with D perhaps assigned TRBD1 or TRBD2 (5 bases each). There are 15 residues in the CDR3. CDR1 and CDR2 from the germline V gene are MNHEY and SVGAGI. The V end was cut by 6 bases, the J end by 2 bases, with 15 bases between.